A single sample gave rise to the 10 T cell receptor beta chains below, sequenced in a study of blood T cell repertoires in COVID-19. Some clones are missing from TCRdb's copy, which holds only in-frame ones; the method was immunoSEQ multiplex PCR. The table shows around 150,000 clones, with around 87% occurring only once. Material for sequencing was peripheral blood. These receptors came from a man aged 18 to 29 with acute or convalescent COVID-19.

This sequence joins TRBV29-1 and TRBJ1-2; 7 nucleotides line up with TRBD1. Trimming cost V 6 bases and J 2 bases; bases outside gene matches: 6. The CDR3 runs to 13 residues. Germline-derived CDR1 and CDR2 are SQVTM and ANQGSEA. CDR3 coding DNA: TGCAGCGTGCGAGGGGGCAGGAACTATGGCTACACCTTC. Translated: CSVRGGRNYGYTF.

The chain joins TRBV15 to TRBJ1-4; 8 nucleotides line up with TRBD1. This CDR3 contains 15 residues. In germline, CDR1 is LNHNV, CDR2 YYDKDF (reference sequence). The junction had 4 bases not matched to a gene; V was cut back by 0 bases and J by 7 bases. CDR3 sequence reads: CATSREDRAVEKLFF. For the CDR3, the DNA is TGTGCCACCAGCAGAGAGGACAGGGCGGTTGAAAAACTGTTTTTT.

There are a few counts of this clone. The V call is TRBV25-1, the J call TRBJ1-2, with D possibly TRBD1 on 5 matching bases. Germline-derived CDR1 and CDR2 are MGHDK and SYGVNS. V shed 4 bases and J shed 6 bases, with 12 bases lying between them. This CDR3 has 13 residues. The CDR3 reads CASSVQPGNGYTF. Here the CDR3 DNA reads TGTGCCAGCAGTGTACAACCAGGGAATGGCTACACCTTC.

The chain uses TRBV5-1 and TRBJ1-6; TRBD1 matches 10 bases. The CDR3 runs to 15 residues. The V gene end was trimmed by 6 bases and the J gene end by 11 bases; junction bases not matched to a gene: 11. Germline CDR1 is SGHRS and CDR2 is YFSETQ. CDR3 DNA: TGCGCCAGCAAGCCCGGGGACAGGGGAGCTGCACCCCTCCACTTT. Encoded protein: CASKPGDRGAAPLHF.

V usage is TRBV10-3 and J usage is TRBJ2-3; D is possibly TRBD2 (5 bases). The germline CDR1 and CDR2 sequences are ENHRY and SYGVKD. V lost 4 bases, J lost 6 bases, and 5 bases lay in between. The CDR3 runs 11 residues. In DNA form, the CDR3 reads TGTGCCATCAGTGGGGAGGATACGCAGTATTTT. Its protein is CAISGEDTQYF.

This chain joins TRBV5-6 and TRBJ2-2, with 8 bases aligning to TRBD1. Germline loops: CDR1 SGHDT, CDR2 YYEEEE. The trim removed 0 bases at V and 13 bases at J, leaving 5 bases unmatched. The CDR3 has 13 amino acids. The CDR3 coding sequence is TGTGCCAGCAGCTTGGGCCAGGGGGCCCGGCTGTTTTTT. It specifies CASSLGQGARLFF.

The V and J genes are TRBV7-9 and TRBJ1-2, with 8 bases that match TRBD1. The germline V gene encodes CDR1 SEHNR and CDR2 FQNEAQ (reference sequence). The length of the CDR3 is 14 residues. Germline trimming cut 1 base from V and 6 bases from J; bases unmatched to any gene: 4. The CDR3 spells CASSLGTGGNGYTF. As DNA, the CDR3 is TGTGCCAGCAGCTTAGGCACAGGGGGAAATGGCTACACCTTC.

The J gene is TRBJ2-7, the V gene TRBV7-2; TRBD1 is a possible D gene (6 bases). V lost 5 bases, J lost 6 bases, and 14 bases lay in between. The CDR3 sequence is 13 residues long. CDR1 is SGHTA, CDR2 FQGNSA, per germline. CDR3 DNA: TGTGCCAGCAGCCCTAAGACAGGTGTCGAGCAGTACGTC. This gives the protein CASSPKTGVEQYV.

The rearrangement uses TRBV11-2 and TRBJ1-1; 9 positions agree with TRBD1. The length of the CDR3 is 17 residues. In germline, CDR1 is SGHAT, CDR2 FQNNGV. Trimming cost V 4 bases and J 3 bases; bases outside gene matches: 12. This chain's CDR3 is CASSSRTGAKSDTEAFF. The CDR3 bases are TGTGCCAGCAGCTCGCGGACAGGGGCCAAATCGGACACTGAAGCTTTCTTT.

The CDR3 protein is CASSLRQATNEKLFF. Here the CDR3 DNA reads TGTGCCAGCAGCTTACGACAGGCAACTAATGAAAAACTGTTTTTT. The rearrangement links TRBV7-9 to TRBJ1-4; possibly TRBD1 for D (6 bases). The CDR3 runs 15 residues. Germline CDR1 and CDR2: SEHNR and FQNEAQ (reference sequence). The V end lost 2 bases, the J end lost 0 bases, and 7 bases lay between the germline ends.